This T cell receptor beta chain was found in a study of shared clonotypes between healthy human individuals. Unsorted PBMCs provided DNA that was sequenced on ten immunoSEQ deep assay plates. Clones were sequenced by immunoSEQ multiplex PCR, and TCRdb holds only the in-frame ones, with some missing. The table has around 530,000 clones, roughly four fifths seen once. The unsorted samples had tens of millions of PBMCs used for genomic DNA. On this clone itself: This may be a read error, as it is one base from a much larger clone.

The TCR originated in a woman in her thirties or forties in good health. Some clones in this sample may be carry-over from other donors' samples. Material for sequencing was PBMCs.

CDR3 DNA sequence: TGTGGCAGCAGCCCCAGCGGTAGCTCCTACAATGAGCAGTTCTTC. Its protein product is CGSSPSGSSYNEQFF. V usage is TRBV6-4 and J usage is TRBJ2-1; D might be TRBD2 (5 bases). The CDR3 covers 15 residues. Germline V gives CDR1 MRHNA, CDR2 SNTAGT.